This entry concerns a single T cell receptor (beta chain). The CDR3 is 16 amino acids. CDR1 and CDR2 (germline): KGHDR, SFDVKD. Trimming stripped 3 bases from V and 1 base from J, with 12 bases between. The data derive from a study of blood T cell repertoires in COVID-19. Each participant's cohort was designated according to participant-reported clinical history. The protocol was immunoSEQ multiplex PCR, while the TCRdb copy is restricted to in-frame clones and leaves out a portion. The sample lists around 500,000 clones, roughly 90% occurring once. Sequencing used PBMCs or T cells enriched from blood (not recorded which). The origin of this receptor is a woman aged 40 to 55 who had recovered from COVID-19. The chain links TRBV24-1 to TRBJ2-1; D gene ambiguous. This CDR3 reads CATSDGQRLSYNEQFF. The CDR3 DNA is TGTGCCACCAGTGATGGCCAGCGCTTATCCTACAATGAGCAGTTCTTC.